The T cell receptor beta chain described here comes from a study of blood T cell repertoires in COVID-19. Overall study context: Sites in the United States, Italy and Spain provided acute and convalescent COVID-19 samples. Nucleic acid was either cDNA or gDNA, and it came from T cells, B-cell-depleted T cells, or PBMCs.

This clone came up a few times. Sequenced by immunoSEQ multiplex PCR; TCRdb stores in-frame clones only, minus some. This sample has about 260,000 clones; approximately 90% occur once, and the top ten carry approximately 4%. The CDR3 is 13 amino acids. The junction had 5 bases not matched to a gene; V was cut back by 6 bases and J by 5 bases. CDR1 is MNHEY, CDR2 SVGAGI, per germline. Sequenced sample: peripheral blood. This chain uses TRBV6-5 with TRBJ2-7, with 9 bases lining up with TRBD1. This TCR derives from a man aged 55-75 years who had recovered from COVID-19. The CDR3 spells CASRPWTGDEQYF. The CDR3 coding sequence is TGTGCCAGCAGGCCATGGACAGGGGACGAGCAGTACTTC.